This TCR beta chain was sequenced during a study of T cell responses to AZD1222 COVID-19 vaccine. Study-level findings and limits: The breadth and depth of Spike-specific TCRs increased once two AZD1222 doses had been given. Within unmutated variant regions lay the reported targets of nearly half of spike-specific TCRs. No repertoire was sampled before or during the peak T cell response, only after it. Spike-spanning, vaccine-associated CD4 TCRs were dominant at 160-218 and 743-854.

Comment on this clone: What it binds is not known.

Only in-frame clones appear in the TCRdb table, and some are missing; sequencing was by immunoSEQ multiplex PCR. The sample lists about 100,000 clones; about 90% were seen once. This sample comprised peripheral blood, obtained on day 0 of AZD1222 vaccination. This clonotype was obtained from an adult in good health.

The CDR3 nucleotides read TGTGCCAGCAGGAAGACAGGGGGGGAGGCCTATGGCTACACCTTC. Translating it yields CASRKTGGEAYGYTF. The chain is built from TRBV6-5 and TRBJ1-2, with 9 bases matching TRBD1. This CDR3 spans 15 amino acids. The V and J ends lost 6 bases and 4 bases, in that order; junction bases with no gene match: 9. Looked up from germline, CDR1 is MNHEY and CDR2 is SVGAGI.